A single T cell receptor beta chain is shown here with its context. No antigen is known for it. This sample is part of a study of T cell clonotyping in hematopoietic cell transplantation. Study findings and constraints: After transplant, recipient diversity fell while pathologically expanded clonotypes grew through day 180. Broader posttransplant TCR repertoire diversity was predicted by graft donor and pretransplant recipient Inverse Simpson Index values. At the given depth, recipient repertoires were over 95% de novo clonotypes.

Recipient blood drawn about 28 days pretransplant and days 30, 100, 180 after. Using immunoSEQ multiplex PCR, the repertoire was profiled, and TCRdb retains in-frame clones only, with some absent. The sample has roughly 2,100 clones, 60% to 85% seen once. The V end was cut by 7 bases, the J end by 4 bases, with 14 bases between. The CDR3 extends over 13 amino acids. The germline CDR1 and CDR2 sequences are SGHDT and YYEEEE. The chain uses TRBV5-6 and TRBJ1-1; D not certain. The TCR was taken from a male patient in his 50s who had an allogeneic stem cell transplant from an unrelated donor, so the T cells may come from the graft donor. Some clones in this sample may be carry-over from other donors' samples. Source: peripheral blood mononuclear cells, taken 30 days after allogeneic stem cell transplant. The CDR3 bases are TGTGCCAGCGCCCCCTGGGGTCCCACTGAAGCTTTCTTT. It codes for CASAPWGPTEAFF. Using reference TRBV5-6 and TRBJ1-1 for the parts outside the CDR3, the full variable domain is DAGVTQSPTHLIKTRGQQVTLRCSPKSGHDTVSWYQQALGQGPQFIFQYYEEEERQRGNFPDRFSGHQFPNYSSELNVNALLLGDSALYLCASAPWGPTEAFFGQGTRLTVV.